This T cell receptor (beta chain) is drawn from a study of T cell repertoires in cytomegalovirus infection. Background on the study: Indicated by public TCR beta signatures were CMV infection and matching HLA type. Findings and caveats of the study: CMV carriers having the relevant HLA were flagged by cumulative public TCR beta family frequency.

TCRdb recomputed calls from the reads with MiXCR, one row per CDR3 protein. Of about 700,000 distinct CDR3 sequences in the sample, around 30% were seen once. This CDR3 is built from 11 residues. V lost 6 bases, J lost 3 bases, and 5 bases lay in between. Germline-derived CDR1 and CDR2 are MNHNS and SASEGT. About this clonotype itself: Its antigen is unidentified.

The source of this sequence is a human donor in good health (CMV status not recorded). Some clones in this sample may be carry-over from other donors' samples. This specimen consisted of cultured PBMCs, obtained from culture after CMV antigen stimulation. V and J are TRBV6-1 and TRBJ1-2; the D is unclear. The CDR3 DNA is TGTGCCAGCAGGATAGACTATGGCTACACCTTC. Protein product: CASRIDYGYTF.